These 17 T cell receptor beta chains were all obtained from the same sample, sequenced in a study of blood T cell repertoires in COVID-19. Some clones are missing from TCRdb's copy, which holds only in-frame ones; the method was immunoSEQ multiplex PCR. The sample holds about 330,000 clones; roughly 90% are singletons and the top ten take roughly 20%. The source material was PBMCs or T cells enriched from blood (not recorded which). The receptors originated from a woman aged 30 to 39 who had recovered from COVID-19.

CDR3 in DNA: TGTGCCAGCCAAGCGGGAGGGTACACCGGGGAGCTGTTTTTT. It is translated as CASQAGGYTGELFF. The chain uses TRBV19 and TRBJ2-2; 10 bases match TRBD2. With 9 bases clipped from V and 3 bases from J, the junction kept 4 bases outside the gene matches. Per the germline V gene, CDR1 is LNHDA and CDR2 is SQIVND (reference sequence). The CDR3 runs to 14 residues.

The chain couples TRBV19 to TRBJ1-2; 12 bases align to TRBD1. The CDR3 has 18 residues. V lost 3 bases, J lost 6 bases, and 14 bases stayed unmatched. CDR1 and CDR2 (germline): LNHDA, SQIVND (reference sequence). The chain's CDR3 is CASSILTGLGQGADGYTF. The CDR3 DNA follows: TGTGCCAGTAGTATCTTGACGGGTTTGGGACAGGGGGCAGATGGCTACACCTTC.

The chain has TRBV6-1 and TRBJ2-7; perhaps TRBD1 as D (7 bases). This CDR3 comprises 14 residues. Germline assignment: CDR1 MNHNS and CDR2 SASEGT. Trimming shortened V by 2 bases and J by 5 bases, and 13 bases separated the two germline ends. The CDR3 nucleotides read TGTGCCAGCAGTGAACCAGGGGGGAGCCACGAGCAGTACTTC. Amino acids: CASSEPGGSHEQYF.

This sequence joins TRBV21-1 and TRBJ2-7; the table gives TRBD2 as D, unverified against the DNA. TRBV21-1 is a pseudogene. The CDR3 length is 11 residues. This chain's CDR3 is CASSIAYEQYF. As DNA, the CDR3 is TGTGCCAGCAGCATAGCCTACGAGCAGTACTTC.

The CDR3 loop reads CASSLAGGHSNQPQHF. The CDR3 DNA is TGTGCCAGCAGCTTAGCAGGGGGCCATAGCAATCAGCCCCAGCATTTT. The chain joins TRBV7-8 to TRBJ1-5; TRBD1 agrees at 7 bases. Germline CDR1 and CDR2: SGHVS and FQNEAQ. The length of the CDR3 is 16 residues. The V gene end was trimmed by 0 bases and the J gene end by 0 bases; junction bases not matched to a gene: 2.

The chain has TRBV24-1 and TRBJ1-2; tentatively, D is TRBD1 (5 bases). The CDR3 covers 14 residues. With 2 bases removed from V and 1 base from J, the gap between germline ends came to 7 bases. The germline V gene encodes CDR1 KGHDR and CDR2 SFDVKD. Here the CDR3 reads CATSDSQDNYGYTF. The CDR3 coding sequence is TGTGCCACCAGTGATTCACAGGATAACTATGGCTACACCTTC.

This chain joins TRBV4-2 and TRBJ1-2; TRBD1 agrees at 10 bases. The germline gives CDR1 LGHNA, CDR2 YNFKEQ. The CDR3 totals 16 residues. The trim removed 2 bases at V and 4 bases at J, leaving 7 bases unmatched. The CDR3 DNA reads TGTGCCAGCAGCCAAACTAGACAGGGGGCAACCTATGGCTACACCTTC. Residues: CASSQTRQGATYGYTF.

This chain links TRBV4-3 with TRBJ2-1; D perhaps matches TRBD2 (6 bases). Germline values: CDR1 LGHNA, CDR2 YSLEER. Trimming removed 1 base at V and 7 bases at J, with 20 bases between. The length of the CDR3 is 17 residues. DNA of the CDR3: TGCGCCAGCAGCCAAGCCCGGGCGGGGTGGGGTTCTAATGAGCAGTTCTTC. This sequence encodes CASSQARAGWGSNEQFF.

This clone appeared a single time. The chain's CDR3 is CASSVEPGVVGNEQFF. CDR3 DNA sequence: TGTGCCAGCAGCGTAGAACCGGGAGTGGTTGGAAATGAGCAGTTCTTC. The V call is TRBV9, the J call TRBJ2-1; perhaps TRBD2 as D (6 bases). This CDR3 is 16 amino acids long. V gave up 0 bases and J gave up 7 bases, with 17 bases separating them. The germline V gene encodes CDR1 SGDLS and CDR2 YYNGEE.

The CDR3 sequence: CASSTGTGGNQPQHF. The CDR3 bases are TGTGCCAGTAGTACTGGGACAGGGGGCAATCAGCCCCAGCATTTT. The rearrangement uses TRBV19 and TRBJ1-5, with TRBD1 identical over 10 bases. Per the germline V gene, CDR1 is LNHDA and CDR2 is SQIVND (reference sequence). The ends lost 4 bases at V and 2 bases at J; junction bases unmatched: 2. This CDR3 spans 15 amino acids.

The gene calls are TRBV27 and TRBJ2-1; D might be TRBD2 (6 bases). V shed 0 bases and J shed 1 base, with 7 bases lying between them. The CDR3 is made up of 15 amino acids. The germline V gene has CDR1 MNHEY and CDR2 SMNVEV (reference sequence). Here the CDR3 reads CASSLSGGSYNEQFF. The CDR3 bases are TGTGCCAGCAGTTTATCCGGGGGATCCTACAATGAGCAGTTCTTC.

The chain joins TRBV20-1 to TRBJ1-5; 12 nucleotides match TRBD1. The CDR3 is 16 amino acids. CDR1 and CDR2 (germline): DFQATT, SNEGSKA (reference sequence). V lost 3 bases and J lost 6; bases outside the gene matches: 9. The CDR3 loop is CSASPGTGGAGQPQHF. As DNA, the CDR3 is TGCAGTGCTAGTCCCGGGACAGGGGGCGCGGGTCAGCCCCAGCATTTT.

V gene TRBV6-5 combines with J gene TRBJ1-1; 7 bases line up with TRBD1. From germline, CDR1 is MNHEY and CDR2 SVGAGI. The V and J ends lost 6 bases and 5 bases, in that order; junction bases with no gene match: 9. The CDR3 is 14 amino acids. The chain's CDR3 is CASRRGRVETEAFF. The CDR3 DNA reads TGTGCCAGCAGGAGGGGGCGCGTGGAGACTGAAGCTTTCTTT.

This clone was seen only a few times. The V call is TRBV19, the J call TRBJ1-2; D is possibly TRBD1 (6 bases). The germline V and J ends were trimmed by 5 bases and 6 bases, with 25 bases remaining between them. This CDR3 is 17 amino acids long. Germline V lookup: CDR1 LNHDA, CDR2 SQIVND (reference sequence). The CDR3 DNA follows: TGTGCCAGTAGTTCACCGCCCCAAGGGGGAACCTTGAATGGCTACACCTTC. It codes for CASSSPPQGGTLNGYTF. The variable domain in full, with the rest retrieved from reference TRBV19 and TRBJ1-2, is DGGITQSPKYLFRKEGQNVTLSCEQNLNHDAMYWYRQDPGQGLRLIYYSQIVNDFQKGDIAEGYSVSREKKESFPLTVTSAQKNPTAFYLCASSSPPQGGTLNGYTFGSGTRLTVV.

V gene TRBV11-2 combines with J gene TRBJ2-7; D is possibly TRBD2 (5 bases). Trimming removed 6 bases from V and 6 bases from J, with 21 bases in between. Germline V gives CDR1 SGHAT, CDR2 FQNNGV. CDR3 length equals 15 residues. The CDR3 is CASSTRPGSNSEQYF. The CDR3 DNA sequence: TGTGCCAGCAGTACGCGCCCGGGATCTAATAGCGAGCAGTACTTC.

The rearrangement uses TRBV3-1 (or the pseudogene TRBV3-2) and TRBJ2-3; D not certain. Trimming stripped 2 bases from V and 6 bases from J, with 3 bases between. This CDR3 has 11 amino acids. Germline V gene lookup returns CDR1 LGHDT and CDR2 YNNKEL (reference sequence). The chain's CDR3 is CASSQRDTQYF. In nucleotides, the CDR3 is TGTGCCAGCAGCCAACGGGATACGCAGTATTTT.

This rearrangement joins TRBV4-1 to TRBJ1-2; tentative D call: TRBD1 (6 bases). Per germline, CDR1 MGHRA and CDR2 YSYEKL. The length of the CDR3 is 15 residues. V dropped 4 bases and J dropped 7 bases, with 19 bases sitting between them. The CDR3 is CASSRDRDRLGGYTF. The CDR3 DNA reads TGCGCCAGCAGCCGAGATCGTGACAGGTTGGGTGGCTACACCTTC.